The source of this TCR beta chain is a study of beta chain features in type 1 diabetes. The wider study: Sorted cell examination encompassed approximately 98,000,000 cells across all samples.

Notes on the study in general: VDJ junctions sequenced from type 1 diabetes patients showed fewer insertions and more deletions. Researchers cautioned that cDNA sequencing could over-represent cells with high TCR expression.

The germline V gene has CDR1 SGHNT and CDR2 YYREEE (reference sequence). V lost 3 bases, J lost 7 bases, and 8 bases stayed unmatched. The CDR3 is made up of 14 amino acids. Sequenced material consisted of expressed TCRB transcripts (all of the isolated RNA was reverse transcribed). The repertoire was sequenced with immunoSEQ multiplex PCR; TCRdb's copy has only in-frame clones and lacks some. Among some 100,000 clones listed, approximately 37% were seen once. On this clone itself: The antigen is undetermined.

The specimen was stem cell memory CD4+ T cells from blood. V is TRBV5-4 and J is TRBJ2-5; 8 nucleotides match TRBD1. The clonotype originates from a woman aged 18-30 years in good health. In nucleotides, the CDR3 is TGTGCCAGCAGCTCGACAGGGGCCGTTGGGACCCAGTACTTC. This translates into CASSSTGAVGTQYF. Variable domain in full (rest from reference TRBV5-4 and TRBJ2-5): ETGVTQSPTHLIKTRGQQVTLRCSSQSGHNTVSWYQQALGQGPQFIFQYYREEENGRGNFPPRFSGLQFPNYSSELNVNALELDDSALYLCASSSTGAVGTQYFGPGTRLLVL.